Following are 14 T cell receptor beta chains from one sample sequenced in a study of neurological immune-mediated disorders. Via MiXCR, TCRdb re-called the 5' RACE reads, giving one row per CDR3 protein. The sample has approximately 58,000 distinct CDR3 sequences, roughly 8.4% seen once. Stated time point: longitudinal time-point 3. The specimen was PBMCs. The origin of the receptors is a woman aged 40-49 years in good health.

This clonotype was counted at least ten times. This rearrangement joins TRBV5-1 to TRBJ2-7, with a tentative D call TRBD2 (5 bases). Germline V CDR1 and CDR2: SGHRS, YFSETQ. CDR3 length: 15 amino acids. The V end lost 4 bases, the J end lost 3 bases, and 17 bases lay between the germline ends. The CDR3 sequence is CASSEGSGRIYEQYF. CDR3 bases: TGCGCCAGCAGCGAGGGCAGCGGCCGAATCTACGAGCAGTACTTC.

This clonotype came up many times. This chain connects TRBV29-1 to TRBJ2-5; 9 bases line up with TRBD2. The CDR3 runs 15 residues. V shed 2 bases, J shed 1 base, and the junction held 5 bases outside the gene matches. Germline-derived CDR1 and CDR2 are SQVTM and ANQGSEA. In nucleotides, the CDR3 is TGCAGCGTTGAAACTCTAGCGGGATTCCAAGAGACCCAGTACTTC. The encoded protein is CSVETLAGFQETQYF.

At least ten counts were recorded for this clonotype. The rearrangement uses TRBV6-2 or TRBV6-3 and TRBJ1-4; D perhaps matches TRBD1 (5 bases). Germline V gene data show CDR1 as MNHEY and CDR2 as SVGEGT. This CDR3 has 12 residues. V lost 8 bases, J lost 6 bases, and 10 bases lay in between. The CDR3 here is CASGRGHEKLFF. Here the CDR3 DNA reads TGTGCCAGCGGGCGGGGACATGAAAAACTGTTTTTT.

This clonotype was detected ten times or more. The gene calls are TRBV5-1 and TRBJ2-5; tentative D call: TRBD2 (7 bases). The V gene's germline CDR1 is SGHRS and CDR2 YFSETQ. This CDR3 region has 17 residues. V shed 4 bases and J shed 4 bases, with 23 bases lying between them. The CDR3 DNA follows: TGCGCCAGCAGCACATTTCGAGGGGGGGCTTTGGGAGAGACCCAGTACTTC. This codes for CASSTFRGGALGETQYF.

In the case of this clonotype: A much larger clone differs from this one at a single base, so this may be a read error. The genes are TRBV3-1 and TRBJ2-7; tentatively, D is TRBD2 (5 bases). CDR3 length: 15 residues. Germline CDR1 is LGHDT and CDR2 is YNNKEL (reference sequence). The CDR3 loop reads CASGQQADPSYEQYF. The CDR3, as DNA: TGTGCCAGCGGCCAACAAGCGGACCCCTCCTACGAGCAGTACTTC.

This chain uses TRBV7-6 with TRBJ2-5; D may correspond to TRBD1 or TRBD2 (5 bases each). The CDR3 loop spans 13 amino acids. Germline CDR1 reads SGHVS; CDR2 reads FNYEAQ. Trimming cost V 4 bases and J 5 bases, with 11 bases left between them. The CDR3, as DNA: TGTGCCAGCAGCTCGCTCAGGGAGGAGACCCAGTACTTC. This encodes CASSSLREETQYF. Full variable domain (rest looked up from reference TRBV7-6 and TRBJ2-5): GAGVSQSPRYKVTKRGQDVALRCDPISGHVSLYWYRQALGQGPEFLTYFNYEAQQDKSGLPNDRFSAERPEGSISTLTIQRTEQRDSAMYRCASSSLREETQYFGPGTRLLVL.

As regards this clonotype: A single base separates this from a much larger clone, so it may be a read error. CDR3 region: CASSFSGPGDEAFF. In DNA form, the CDR3 reads TGTGCCAGCAGTTTCTCAGGACCCGGCGATGAAGCTTTCTTT. The chain recombines TRBV12-3 or TRBV12-4 with TRBJ1-1; no firm D call. This CDR3 is 14 amino acids long. V was clipped by 3 bases and J by 7 bases, with 15 bases between them.

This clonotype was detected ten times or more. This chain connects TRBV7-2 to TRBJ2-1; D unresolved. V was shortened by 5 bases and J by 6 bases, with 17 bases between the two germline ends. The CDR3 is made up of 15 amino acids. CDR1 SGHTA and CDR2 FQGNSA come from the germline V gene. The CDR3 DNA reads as TGTGCCAGCAGCCCCGGTCTGAAGGAGAGCAATGAGCAGTTCTTC. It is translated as CASSPGLKESNEQFF.

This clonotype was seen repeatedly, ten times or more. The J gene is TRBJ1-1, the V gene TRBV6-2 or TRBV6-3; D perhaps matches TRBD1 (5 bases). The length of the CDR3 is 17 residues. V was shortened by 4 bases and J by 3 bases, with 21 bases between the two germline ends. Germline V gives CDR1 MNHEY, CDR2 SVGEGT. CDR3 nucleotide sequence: TGTGCCAGCAGTTTTCCGCGGGACCATTTGGGGGACACTGAAGCTTTCTTT. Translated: CASSFPRDHLGDTEAFF.

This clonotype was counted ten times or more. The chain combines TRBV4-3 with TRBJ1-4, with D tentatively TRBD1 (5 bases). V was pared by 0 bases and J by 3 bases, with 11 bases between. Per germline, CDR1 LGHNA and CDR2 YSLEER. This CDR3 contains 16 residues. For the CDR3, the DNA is TGCGCCAGCAGCCAAGATCCCCAGGGTCCTAATGAAAAACTGTTTTTT. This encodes CASSQDPQGPNEKLFF.

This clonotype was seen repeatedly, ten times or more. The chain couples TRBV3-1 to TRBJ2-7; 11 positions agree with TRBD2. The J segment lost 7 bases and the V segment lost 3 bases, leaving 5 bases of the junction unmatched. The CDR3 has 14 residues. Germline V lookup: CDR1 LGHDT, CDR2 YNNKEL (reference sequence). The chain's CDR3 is CASSHGGLAGEQYF. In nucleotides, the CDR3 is TGTGCCAGCAGCCATGGCGGACTAGCGGGTGAGCAGTACTTC.

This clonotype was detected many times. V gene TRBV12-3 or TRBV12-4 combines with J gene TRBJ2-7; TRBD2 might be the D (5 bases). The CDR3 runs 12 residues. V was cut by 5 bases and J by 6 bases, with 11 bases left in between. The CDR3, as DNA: TGTGCCAGCAGTCCCGGACGGGGCGAGCAGTACTTC. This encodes CASSPGRGEQYF.

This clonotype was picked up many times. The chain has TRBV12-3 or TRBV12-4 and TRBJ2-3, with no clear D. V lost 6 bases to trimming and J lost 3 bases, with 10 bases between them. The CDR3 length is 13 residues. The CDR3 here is CASSLYGTDTQYF. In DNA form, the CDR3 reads TGTGCCAGCAGCCTGTATGGGACAGATACGCAGTATTTT.

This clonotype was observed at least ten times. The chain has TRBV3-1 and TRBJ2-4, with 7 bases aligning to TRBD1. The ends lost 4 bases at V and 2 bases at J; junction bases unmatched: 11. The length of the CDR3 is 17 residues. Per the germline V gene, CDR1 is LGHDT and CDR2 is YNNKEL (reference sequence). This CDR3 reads CASSPPTGSKSKNIQYF. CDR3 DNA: TGTGCCAGCAGCCCGCCGACAGGGAGTAAATCCAAAAACATTCAGTACTTC.